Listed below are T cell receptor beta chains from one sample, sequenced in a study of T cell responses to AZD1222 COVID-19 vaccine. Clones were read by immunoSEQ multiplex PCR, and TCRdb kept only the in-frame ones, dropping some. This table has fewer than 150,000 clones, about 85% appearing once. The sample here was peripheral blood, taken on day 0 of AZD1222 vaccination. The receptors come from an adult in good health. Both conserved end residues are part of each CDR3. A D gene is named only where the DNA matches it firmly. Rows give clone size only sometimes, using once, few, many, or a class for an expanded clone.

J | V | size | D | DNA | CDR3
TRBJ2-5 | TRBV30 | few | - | TGTGCCTGGAGCGGACGGCACCAAGAGACCCAGTACTTC | CAWSGRHQETQYF
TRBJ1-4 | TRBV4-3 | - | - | TGCGCCAGCAGCCAAGATAGCGTCGCGGAAAAACTGTTTTTT | CASSQDSVAEKLFF
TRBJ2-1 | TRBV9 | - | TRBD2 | TGTGCCAGCAGCTCATCAGGCGGGGGGTGGAATGAGCAGTTCTTC | CASSSSGGGWNEQFF
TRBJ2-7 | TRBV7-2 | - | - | TGTGCCAGCAGCCGAGTCCCCACCTACGAGCAGTACTTC | CASSRVPTYEQYF
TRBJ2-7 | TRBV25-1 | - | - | TGTGCCAGCAGTCCACAACGGAGACAGGGAGGGGGGGAGCAGTACTTC | CASSPQRRQGGGEQYF
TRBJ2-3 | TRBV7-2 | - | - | TGTGCCAGCAGCTTAGCGTCGTGGCGGGGTGGAGCAGATACGCAGTATTTT | CASSLASWRGGADTQYF
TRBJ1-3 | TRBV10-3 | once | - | TGTGCCATCAGTGCGCTGGGTTCCAACTCTGGAAACACCATATATTTT | CAISALGSNSGNTIYF
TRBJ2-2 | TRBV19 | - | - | TGTGCCAGTAGTACCACAGGTGGTAGCACCGGGGAGCTGTTTTTT | CASSTTGGSTGELFF
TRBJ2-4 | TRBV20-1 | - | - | TGCAGTGCTGGTCTGGGCATTCAGTACTTC | CSAGLGIQYF
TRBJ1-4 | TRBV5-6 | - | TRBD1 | TGTGCCAGCAGCTTTTGGACAGGGCGGGAACTGTTTTTT | CASSFWTGRELFF
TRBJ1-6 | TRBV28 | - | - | TGTGCCAGCAGGCAGATGGAAAATAATTCACCCCTCCACTTT | CASRQMENNSPLHF
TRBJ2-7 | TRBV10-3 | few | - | TGTGCCATCACACGACCGGGAACCTACGAGCAGTACTTC | CAITRPGTYEQYF
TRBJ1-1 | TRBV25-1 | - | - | TGTGCCAGTAAGGGATTCGGGGGCTTACCTTTTGGACCAGCTTTCTTT | CASKGFGGLPFGPAFF
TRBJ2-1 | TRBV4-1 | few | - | TGCGCCAGCAGCCAAGTCCTGGGAGTCAACCCTGGCCCAAATGAGCAGTTCTTC | CASSQVLGVNPGPNEQFF
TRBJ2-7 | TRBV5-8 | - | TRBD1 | TGTGCCAGCAGCCAAAGGAGCTCGGACAGGGGCCGTGAGCAGTACTTC | CASSQRSSDRGREQYF
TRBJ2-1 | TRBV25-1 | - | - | TGTGCCAGCAGTCGCAGGGATGAGCAGTTCTTC | CASSRRDEQFF
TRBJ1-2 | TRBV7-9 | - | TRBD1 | TGTGCCAGCAGCCCAGCTGGGACAGTCTATGGCTACACCTTC | CASSPAGTVYGYTF
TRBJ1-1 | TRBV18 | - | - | TGTGCCAGCTCTACCGGGACACACAACACTGAAGCTTTCTTT | CASSTGTHNTEAFF